This T cell receptor beta chain was recorded in a study of T cell changes during pregnancy in multiple sclerosis (dated by TCRdb to between 2018 and 2020). Regarding the study in general: Changes in the T cell repertoire over the course of pregnancy were examined in this study in women with multiple sclerosis.

The library was made by the immunoSEQ multiplex PCR assay. TCRdb's version of the immuneACCESS table is confined to in-frame rearrangements and falls short of the full clone set. An unresolved V gene accounts for under half of the shortfall where checked; the remainder is of unknown origin. This sample is represented by approximately 40,000 clones; 80% to 95% of them were singletons. Together, the top ten hold 5% to 6% of the sample. Points on this clone: Which antigen it targets is not known. No much larger clone exists at a distance of one base, and base qualities are not known.

The CDR3 numbers 14 residues from cysteine through phenylalanine. The kept DNA is CDR3 alone, 42 bases in frame from the first base. After removal of 3 bases from V and 3 bases from J, the junction retains 4 bases not matched to a gene. As encoded in the germline V gene (reference sequence), CDR1 is SEHNR while CDR2 is FQNEAQ. The material sequenced was CD8+ T cells from peripheral blood mononuclear cells, taken in the third trimester of pregnancy. The chain links TRBV7-9 with TRBJ2-7, and 8 junctional nucleotides match TRBD1. The clonotype was recovered from a female donor with multiple sclerosis, enrolled in a pregnancy study. The CDR3 protein: CASSFADRVYEQYF. The nucleotide sequence reads as follows: TGTGCCAGCAGCTTTGCGGACAGGGTCTACGAGCAGTACTTC.